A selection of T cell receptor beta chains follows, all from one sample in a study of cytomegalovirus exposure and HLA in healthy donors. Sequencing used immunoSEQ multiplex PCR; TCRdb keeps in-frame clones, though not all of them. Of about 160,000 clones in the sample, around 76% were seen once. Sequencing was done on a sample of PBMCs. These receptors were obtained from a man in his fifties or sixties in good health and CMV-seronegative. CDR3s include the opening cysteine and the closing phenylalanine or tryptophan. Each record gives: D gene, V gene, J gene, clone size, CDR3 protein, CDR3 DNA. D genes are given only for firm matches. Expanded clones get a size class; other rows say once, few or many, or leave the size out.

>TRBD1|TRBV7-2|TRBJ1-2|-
CASSFGETGVNGYTF
TGTGCCAGCAGCTTCGGGGAGACAGGGGTGAATGGCTACACCTTC
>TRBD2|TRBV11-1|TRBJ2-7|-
CASSYQAGGLYEQYF
TGTGCCAGCAGTTATCAAGCGGGGGGGCTCTACGAGCAGTACTTC
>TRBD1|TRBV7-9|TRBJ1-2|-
CASSFEGQGNYGYTF
TGTGCCAGCAGCTTTGAGGGACAGGGAAACTATGGCTACACCTTC
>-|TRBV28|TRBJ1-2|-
CASSGSAYGYTF
TGTGCCAGCTCAGGGTCAGCCTATGGCTACACCTTC
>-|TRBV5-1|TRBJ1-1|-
CASSFSSDTEAFF
TGCGCCAGCAGCTTTTCGAGCGACACTGAAGCTTTCTTT
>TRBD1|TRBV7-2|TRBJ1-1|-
CAWNTGGTEAFF
TGTGCCTGGAATACAGGGGGCACTGAAGCTTTCTTT
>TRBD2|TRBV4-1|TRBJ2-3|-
CASSQDRSAGDTQYF
TGCGCCAGCAGCCAAGATCGTTCAGCGGGGGATACGCAGTATTTT
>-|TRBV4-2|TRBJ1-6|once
CASSQSSEDYNSPLHF
TGTGCCAGCAGCCAATCGAGTGAGGACTATAATTCACCCCTCCACTTT
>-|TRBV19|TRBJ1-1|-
CASSSYSGVTEAFF
TGTGCCAGTAGCAGTTATTCCGGGGTCACTGAAGCTTTCTTT
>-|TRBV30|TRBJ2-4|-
CAWSVGAGDLNIQYF
TGTGCCTGGAGTGTAGGAGCGGGTGACCTCAACATTCAGTACTTC
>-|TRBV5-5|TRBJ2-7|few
CASSFGVRSAAGGGEQYF
TGTGCCAGCAGCTTTGGGGTCCGTTCCGCGGCAGGGGGAGGCGAGCAGTACTTC
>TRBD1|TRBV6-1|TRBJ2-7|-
CASSPGQGLYEQYF
TGTGCCAGCAGTCCGGGACAGGGTCTCTACGAGCAGTACTTC
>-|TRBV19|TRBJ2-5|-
CASNQGRQETQYF
TGTGCCAGTAACCAGGGGCGGCAAGAGACCCAGTACTTC
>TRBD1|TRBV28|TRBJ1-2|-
CASSFGQGASYGYTF
TGTGCCAGCAGTTTCGGACAGGGGGCTTCCTATGGCTACACCTTC
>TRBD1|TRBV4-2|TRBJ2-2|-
CASSRQSAPGQGDSGELFF
TGTGCCAGCAGCCGACAGTCTGCCCCGGGACAGGGGGACTCCGGGGAGCTGTTTTTT
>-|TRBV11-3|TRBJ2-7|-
CASSSRPDEQYF
TGTGCCAGCAGCTCTAGACCAGACGAGCAGTACTTC